Listed here are 12 T cell receptor beta chains from one sample, sequenced in a study of Ad26.COV2.S vaccination and SARS-CoV-2 variants. Clones were sequenced by immunoSEQ multiplex PCR, and TCRdb holds only the in-frame ones, with some missing. The sample consists of about 420,000 clones, approximately 88% of them appearing once. Treatment in this sample: over 15 received Ad26.COV2.S at low or high dose, single or two shots; 5 received placebo; per-sample allocation not given. The study sampled participants on day 63 after the first vaccine or placebo injection. This specimen was peripheral blood, taken in a trial of Ad26.COV2.S vaccine versus placebo. The receptors shown here come from a person aged 18-60 years who received the Ad26.COV2.S COVID-19 vaccine or a placebo.

The V call is TRBV13, the J call TRBJ2-7; D uncertain. The germline V gene has CDR1 PRHDT and CDR2 FYEKMQ (reference sequence). Deletions cut 3 bases from V and 3 bases from J, with 6 bases between. There are 12 residues in the CDR3. This chain's CDR3 is CASSLGLYEQYF. DNA for the CDR3: TGTGCCAGCAGCTTGGGTCTCTACGAGCAGTACTTC.

The chain employs TRBV7-9 and TRBJ2-1; 10 nucleotides align to TRBD2. This CDR3 is 14 amino acids long. Germline values: CDR1 SEHNR, CDR2 FQNEAQ (reference sequence). With 5 bases clipped from V and 7 bases from J, the junction kept 5 bases outside the gene matches. For the CDR3, the DNA is TGTGCCAGCAGCCCCCGGACTAGCGGTAATGAGCAGTTCTTC. It is translated as CASSPRTSGNEQFF.

This clone was counted ten times or more. The chain recombines TRBV7-9 with TRBJ1-3, with D uncertain. CDR3 length equals 13 residues. Germline CDR1 reads SEHNR; CDR2 reads FQNEAQ (reference sequence). V lost 10 bases and J lost 0, with 10 bases in between. The DNA for the CDR3 is TGTGCCACCGAGGCAGACTCTGGAAACACCATATATTTT. It is translated as CATEADSGNTIYF.

The V call is TRBV7-9, the J call TRBJ1-6; TRBD1 matches 9 bases. CDR3 length: 15 amino acids. J was trimmed by 4 bases and V by 8 bases; bases with no gene match: 6. The germline CDR1 and CDR2 sequences are SEHNR and FQNEAQ (reference sequence). CDR3 sequence (DNA): TGTGCCAGCGGGGGGGGGACAGGGTATAATTCACCCCTCCACTTT. This gives the protein CASGGGTGYNSPLHF.

This chain connects TRBV10-3 to TRBJ2-7; 7 nucleotides line up with TRBD1. This CDR3 region has 16 residues. The V and J ends lost 0 bases and 1 base, in that order; junction bases with no gene match: 6. Germline CDR1 is ENHRY and CDR2 is SYGVKD. CDR3 sequence reads: CAISESNRGTSYEQYF. CDR3 nucleotides: TGTGCCATCAGTGAGTCGAACAGGGGAACATCCTACGAGCAGTACTTC.

J is TRBJ2-3 and V is TRBV19, with D hard to call. Germline V lookup: CDR1 LNHDA, CDR2 SQIVND (reference sequence). This CDR3 has 14 residues. Trimming removed 3 bases at V and 2 bases at J, with 9 bases between. As DNA, the CDR3 is TGTGCCAGTAGTATCCAGGCCTCCACAGATACGCAGTATTTT. Protein sequence: CASSIQASTDTQYF.

The rearrangement uses TRBV6-6 and TRBJ2-1, with a possible D match to TRBD1 (6 bases). The CDR3 extends over 15 amino acids. V was cut by 2 bases and J by 2 bases, with 10 bases left in between. Germline CDR1 MNHNY, CDR2 SVGAGI (reference sequence). The CDR3 DNA is TGTGCCAGCAGTTACGCACAGGGTACCTACAATGAGCAGTTCTTC. Protein product: CASSYAQGTYNEQFF.

J is TRBJ1-6 and V is TRBV11-3, with TRBD1 identical over 8 bases. The junction had 9 bases not matched to a gene; V was cut back by 6 bases and J by 8 bases. The CDR3 runs to 15 residues. Germline V CDR1 and CDR2: SGHNT, YENEEA. This CDR3 reads CASSRTGNSDSPLHF. In DNA, the CDR3 is TGTGCCAGCAGTCGGACAGGGAATTCTGATTCACCCCTCCACTTT.

The V gene is TRBV7-3, the J gene TRBJ2-3; D is possibly TRBD2 (6 bases). The germline V gene encodes CDR1 SGHTA and CDR2 FQGTGA. The CDR3 contains 13 residues. The V end lost 8 bases, the J end lost 2 bases, and 11 bases lay between the germline ends. CDR3 in DNA: TGTGCCAGCGCCGGGGGAACCACAGATACGCAGTATTTT. Its translation: CASAGGTTDTQYF.

This sequence joins TRBV7-9 and TRBJ2-1; D call uncertain. From germline, CDR1 is SEHNR and CDR2 FQNEAQ (reference sequence). V was shortened by 2 bases and J by 5 bases, with 7 bases between the two germline ends. The CDR3 has 13 amino acids. CDR3 protein: CASSLRGDNEQFF. The CDR3, as DNA: TGTGCCAGCAGCTTACGCGGAGACAATGAGCAGTTCTTC.

The chain employs TRBV27 and TRBJ2-1; D is ambiguous. The germline V and J ends were trimmed by 5 bases and 0 bases, with 8 bases remaining between them. The CDR3 is 14 residues long. Germline CDR1 and CDR2: MNHEY and SMNVEV (reference sequence). The CDR3 DNA is TGTGCCAGCAGTCCGTACGGCTCCTACAATGAGCAGTTCTTC. Translation: CASSPYGSYNEQFF.

The chain couples TRBV19 to TRBJ2-7; 7 positions agree with TRBD1. The CDR3 is 13 amino acids. Trimming removed 6 bases from V and 4 bases from J; junction bases left unmatched: 6. Germline V CDR1 and CDR2: LNHDA, SQIVND (reference sequence). The CDR3 region has the DNA TGTGCCAGTAGAAGAACAGGGGAGTACGAGCAGTACTTC. Its protein product is CASRRTGEYEQYF.